The source of this TCR beta chain is a study of T cell changes during pregnancy in multiple sclerosis. The method was immunoSEQ multiplex PCR; TCRdb's version includes in-frame clones alone and lacks a portion of them. The sample shows 55,000 to 65,000 clones, over 90% of them seen only once. The CDR3 sequence is 15 residues long. The germline V gene encodes CDR1 SGHRS and CDR2 YFSETQ. V lost 0 bases and J lost 8; bases outside the gene matches: 8. This TCR was recovered from a female donor with multiple sclerosis, enrolled in a pregnancy study. The rearrangement uses TRBV5-1 and TRBJ2-1, with 7 bases matching TRBD2. Sequenced here: CD8+ T cells from peripheral blood mononuclear cells, sampled in the third trimester of pregnancy. Here the CDR3 DNA reads TGCGCCAGCAGCTTGGGCGGGAGAGGATTTTATGAGCAGTTCTTC. It encodes CASSLGGRGFYEQFF. The full variable domain, completed using reference TRBV5-1 and TRBJ2-1, is KAGVTQTPRYLIKTRGQQVTLSCSPISGHRSVSWYQQTPGQGLQFLFEYFSETQRNKGNFPGRFSGRQFSNSRSEMNVSTLELGDSALYLCASSLGGRGFYEQFFGPGTRLTVL.